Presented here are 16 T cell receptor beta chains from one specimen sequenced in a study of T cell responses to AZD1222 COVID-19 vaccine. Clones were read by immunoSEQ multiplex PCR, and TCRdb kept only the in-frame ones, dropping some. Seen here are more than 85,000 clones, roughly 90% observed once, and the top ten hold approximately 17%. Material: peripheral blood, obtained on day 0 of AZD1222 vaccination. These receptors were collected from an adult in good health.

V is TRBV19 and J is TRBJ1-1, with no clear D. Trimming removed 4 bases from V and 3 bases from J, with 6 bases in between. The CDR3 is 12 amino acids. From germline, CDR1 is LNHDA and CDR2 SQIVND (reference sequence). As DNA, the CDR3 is TGTGCCAGTAGTACCTTTGACACTGAAGCTTTCTTT. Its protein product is CASSTFDTEAFF.

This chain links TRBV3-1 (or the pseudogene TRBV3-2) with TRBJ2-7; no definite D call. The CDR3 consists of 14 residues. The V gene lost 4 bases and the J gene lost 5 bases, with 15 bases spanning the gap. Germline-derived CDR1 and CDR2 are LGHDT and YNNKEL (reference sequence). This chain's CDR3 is CASSPTTRSNEQYV. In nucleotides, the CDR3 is TGTGCCAGCAGCCCCACGACCAGGTCCAACGAGCAGTACGTC.

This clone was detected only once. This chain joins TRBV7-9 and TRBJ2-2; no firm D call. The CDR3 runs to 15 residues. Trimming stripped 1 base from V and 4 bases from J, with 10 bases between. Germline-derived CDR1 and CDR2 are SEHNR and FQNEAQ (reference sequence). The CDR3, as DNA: TGTGCCAGCAGCTTAGGTGTCGGCTTCACCGGGGAGCTGTTTTTT. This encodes CASSLGVGFTGELFF.

The CDR3 DNA follows: TGTGCCAGCAGTCGTAGTCCGGGGACTGAAGCTTTCTTT. Its translation is CASSRSPGTEAFF. V gene TRBV6-5 combines with J gene TRBJ1-1; D is ambiguous. V lost 5 bases and J lost 5, with 12 bases in between. This CDR3 is 13 amino acids long. In germline, CDR1 is MNHEY, CDR2 SVGAGI.

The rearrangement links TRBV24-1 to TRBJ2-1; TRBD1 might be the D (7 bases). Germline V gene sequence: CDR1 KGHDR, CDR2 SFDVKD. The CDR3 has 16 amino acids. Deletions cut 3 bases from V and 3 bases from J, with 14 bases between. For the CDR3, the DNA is TGTGCCACCAGTGATGCGCAGGGGGGCAACTACAATGAGCAGTTCTTC. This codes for CATSDAQGGNYNEQFF.

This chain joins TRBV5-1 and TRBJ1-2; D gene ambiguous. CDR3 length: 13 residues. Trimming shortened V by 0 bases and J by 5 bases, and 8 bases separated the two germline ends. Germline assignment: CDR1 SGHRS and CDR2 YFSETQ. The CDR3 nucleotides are TGCGCCAGCAGCTTGGCCGGAGAGTATGGCTACACCTTC. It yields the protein CASSLAGEYGYTF. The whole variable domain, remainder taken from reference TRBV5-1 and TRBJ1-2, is KAGVTQTPRYLIKTRGQQVTLSCSPISGHRSVSWYQQTPGQGLQFLFEYFSETQRNKGNFPGRFSGRQFSNSRSEMNVSTLELGDSALYLCASSLAGEYGYTFGSGTRLTVV.

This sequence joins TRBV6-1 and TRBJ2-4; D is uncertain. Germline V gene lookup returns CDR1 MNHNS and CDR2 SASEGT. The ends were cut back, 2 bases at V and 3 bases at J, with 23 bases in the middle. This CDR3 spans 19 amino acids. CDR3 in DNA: TGTGCCAGCAGTGAATACTCTTTAGTGGTTTTAGAGAACAAAAACATTCAGTACTTC. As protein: CASSEYSLVVLENKNIQYF.

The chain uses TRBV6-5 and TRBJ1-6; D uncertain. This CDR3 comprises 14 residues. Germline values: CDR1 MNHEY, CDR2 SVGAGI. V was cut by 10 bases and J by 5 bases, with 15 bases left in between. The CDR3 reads CATSWEGDNSPLHF. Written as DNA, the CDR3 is TGTGCCACCAGCTGGGAGGGCGATAATTCACCCCTCCACTTT.

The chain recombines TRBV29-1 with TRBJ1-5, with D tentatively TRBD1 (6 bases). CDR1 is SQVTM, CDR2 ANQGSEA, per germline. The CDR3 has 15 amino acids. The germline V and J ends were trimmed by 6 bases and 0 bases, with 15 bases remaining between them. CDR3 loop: CSVVTQGNSNQPQHF. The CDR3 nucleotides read TGCAGCGTGGTCACCCAGGGGAATAGCAATCAGCCCCAGCATTTT.

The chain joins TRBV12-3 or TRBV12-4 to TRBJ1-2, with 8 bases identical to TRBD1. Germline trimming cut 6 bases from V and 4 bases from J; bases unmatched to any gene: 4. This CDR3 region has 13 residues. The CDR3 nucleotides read TGTGCCAGCAGCCGAGACAGGGGCTATGGCTACACCTTC. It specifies CASSRDRGYGYTF.

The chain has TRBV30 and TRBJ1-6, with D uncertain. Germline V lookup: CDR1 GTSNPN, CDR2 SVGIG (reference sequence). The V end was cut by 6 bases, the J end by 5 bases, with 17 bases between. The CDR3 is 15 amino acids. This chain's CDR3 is CACTLTRVNNSPLHF. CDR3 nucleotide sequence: TGTGCCTGCACGTTGACGCGGGTAAATAATTCACCCCTCCACTTT.

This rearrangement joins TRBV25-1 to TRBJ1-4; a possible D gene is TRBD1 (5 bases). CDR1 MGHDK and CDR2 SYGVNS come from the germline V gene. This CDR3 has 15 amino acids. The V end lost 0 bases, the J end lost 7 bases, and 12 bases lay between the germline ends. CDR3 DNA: TGTGCCAGCAGTGAATATATGAGGGGTGGTGAAAAACTGTTTTTT. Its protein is CASSEYMRGGEKLFF.

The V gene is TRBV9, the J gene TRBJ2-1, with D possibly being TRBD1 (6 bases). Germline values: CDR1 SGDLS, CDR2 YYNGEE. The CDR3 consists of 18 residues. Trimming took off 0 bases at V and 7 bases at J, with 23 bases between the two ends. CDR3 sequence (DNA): TGTGCCAGCAGCGTAGAGAGTCAGGGGAGCCAGTTTTCTAATGAGCAGTTCTTC. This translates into CASSVESQGSQFSNEQFF.

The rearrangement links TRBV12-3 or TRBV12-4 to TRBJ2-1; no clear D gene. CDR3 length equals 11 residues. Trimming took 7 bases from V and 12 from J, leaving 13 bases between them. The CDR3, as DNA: TGTGCCAGCACCCACGGCCGTGGGCAGTTCTTC. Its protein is CASTHGRGQFF.

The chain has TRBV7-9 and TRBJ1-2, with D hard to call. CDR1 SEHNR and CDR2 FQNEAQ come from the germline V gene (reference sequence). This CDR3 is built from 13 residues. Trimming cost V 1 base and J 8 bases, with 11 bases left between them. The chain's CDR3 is CASSLVGSVGYTF. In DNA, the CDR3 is TGTGCCAGCAGCTTAGTTGGTAGTGTCGGCTACACCTTC.

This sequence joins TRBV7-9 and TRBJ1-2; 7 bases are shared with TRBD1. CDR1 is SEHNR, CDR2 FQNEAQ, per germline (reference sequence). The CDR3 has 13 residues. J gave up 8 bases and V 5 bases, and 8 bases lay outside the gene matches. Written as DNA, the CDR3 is TGTGCCAGCAGCGGCACAGGGGCTCGCGGCTACACCTTC. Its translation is CASSGTGARGYTF. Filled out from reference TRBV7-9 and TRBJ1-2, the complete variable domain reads DTGVSQNPRHKITKRGQNVTFRCDPISEHNRLYWYRQTLGQGPEFLTYFQNEAQLEKSRLLSDRFSAERPKGSFSTLEIQRTEQGDSAMYLCASSGTGARGYTFGSGTRLTVV.